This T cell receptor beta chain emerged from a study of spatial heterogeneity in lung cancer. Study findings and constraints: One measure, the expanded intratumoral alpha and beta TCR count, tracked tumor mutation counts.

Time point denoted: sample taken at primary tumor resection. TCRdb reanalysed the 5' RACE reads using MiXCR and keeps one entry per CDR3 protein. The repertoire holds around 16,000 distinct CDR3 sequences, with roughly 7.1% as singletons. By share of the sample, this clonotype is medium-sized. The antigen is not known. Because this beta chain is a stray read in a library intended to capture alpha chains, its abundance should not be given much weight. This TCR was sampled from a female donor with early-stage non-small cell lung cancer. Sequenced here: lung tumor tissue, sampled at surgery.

The CDR3 nucleotides read TGTGCCAGTAGATCCCAGAGCGGGGGCCAGACCTACGAGCAGTACTTC. It codes for CASRSQSGGQTYEQYF. The chain is built from TRBV19 and TRBJ2-7, with 8 bases aligning to TRBD2. Germline loops: CDR1 LNHDA, CDR2 SQIVND (reference sequence). Trimming cost V 6 bases and J 2 bases; bases outside gene matches: 12. This CDR3 has 16 amino acids.